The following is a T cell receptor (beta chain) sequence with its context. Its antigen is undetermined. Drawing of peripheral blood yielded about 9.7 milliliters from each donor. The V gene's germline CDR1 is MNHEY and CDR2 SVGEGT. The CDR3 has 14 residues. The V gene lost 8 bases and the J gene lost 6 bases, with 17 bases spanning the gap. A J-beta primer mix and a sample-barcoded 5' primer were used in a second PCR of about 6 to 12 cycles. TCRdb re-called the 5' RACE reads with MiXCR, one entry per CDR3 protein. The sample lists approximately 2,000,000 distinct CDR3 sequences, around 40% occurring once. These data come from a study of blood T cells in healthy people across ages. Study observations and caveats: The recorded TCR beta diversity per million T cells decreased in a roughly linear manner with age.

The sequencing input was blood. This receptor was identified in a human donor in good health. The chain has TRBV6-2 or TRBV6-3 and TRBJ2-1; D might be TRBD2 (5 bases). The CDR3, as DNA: TGTGCCAGCTCCTGGAGGAGTATAGTCAATGAGCAGTTCTTC. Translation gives CASSWRSIVNEQFF.